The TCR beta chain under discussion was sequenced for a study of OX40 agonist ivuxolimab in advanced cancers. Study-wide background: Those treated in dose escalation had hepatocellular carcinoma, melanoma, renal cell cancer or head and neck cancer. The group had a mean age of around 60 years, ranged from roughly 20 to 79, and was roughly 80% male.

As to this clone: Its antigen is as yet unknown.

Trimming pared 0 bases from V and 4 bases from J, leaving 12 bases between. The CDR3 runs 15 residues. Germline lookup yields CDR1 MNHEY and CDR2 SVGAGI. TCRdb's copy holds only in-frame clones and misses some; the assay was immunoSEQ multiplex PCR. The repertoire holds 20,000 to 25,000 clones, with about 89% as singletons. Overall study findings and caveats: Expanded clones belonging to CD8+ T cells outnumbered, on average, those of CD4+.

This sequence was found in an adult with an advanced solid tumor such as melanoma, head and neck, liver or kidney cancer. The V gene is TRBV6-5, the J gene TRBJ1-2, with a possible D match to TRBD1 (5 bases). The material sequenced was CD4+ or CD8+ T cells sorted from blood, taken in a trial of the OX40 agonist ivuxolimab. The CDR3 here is CASSYSQTDSYGYTF. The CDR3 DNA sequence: TGTGCCAGCAGTTACTCTCAGACAGATTCCTATGGCTACACCTTC.